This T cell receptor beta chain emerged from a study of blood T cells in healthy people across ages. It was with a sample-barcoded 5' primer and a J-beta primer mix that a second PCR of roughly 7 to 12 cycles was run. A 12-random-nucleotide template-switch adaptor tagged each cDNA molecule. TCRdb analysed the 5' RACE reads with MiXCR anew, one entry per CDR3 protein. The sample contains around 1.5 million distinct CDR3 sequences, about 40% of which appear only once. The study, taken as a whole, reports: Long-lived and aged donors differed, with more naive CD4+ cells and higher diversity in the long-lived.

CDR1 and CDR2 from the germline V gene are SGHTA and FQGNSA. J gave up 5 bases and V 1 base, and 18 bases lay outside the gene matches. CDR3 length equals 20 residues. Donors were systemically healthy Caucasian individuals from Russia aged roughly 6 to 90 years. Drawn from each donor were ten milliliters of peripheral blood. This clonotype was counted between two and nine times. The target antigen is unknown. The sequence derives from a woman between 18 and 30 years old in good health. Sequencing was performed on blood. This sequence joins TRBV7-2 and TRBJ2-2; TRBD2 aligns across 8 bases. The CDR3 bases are TGTGCCAGCAGCTTAGGTTTTACTAGCGGACGAACTTATAGTACCGGGGAGCTGTTTTTT. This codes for CASSLGFTSGRTYSTGELFF.